The rows below give T cell receptor beta chains drawn from one sample of a study of early T cells in non-severe SARS-CoV-2 infection. TCRdb itself ran the 5' RACE reads through MiXCR, one entry per CDR3 protein. The table lists roughly 30,000 distinct CDR3 sequences, around 5.8% of them singletons. The specimen comprised whole blood, sampled at baseline. The source of these receptors is an adult who was a healthcare worker with PCR-confirmed SARS-CoV-2 infection or an uninfected control (not recorded which). CDR3s include the opening cysteine and the closing phenylalanine or tryptophan. Each record gives: clone size, D gene, J gene, V gene, CDR3 protein, CDR3 DNA. The D gene is left open where the match is weak. Size tells how often a clone was seen (once, few, many) or the class of an expanded clone, and some rows leave it out.

size: many
D: TRBD1
J: TRBJ2-7
V: TRBV9
CDR3: CASSVQTGGYEQYF
DNA: TGTGCCAGCAGCGTGCAGACAGGGGGATACGAGCAGTACTTC

size: many
D: .
J: TRBJ1-2
V: TRBV20-1
CDR3: CSAREAGTPYGYTF
DNA: TGCAGTGCTAGAGAGGCAGGGACCCCCTATGGCTACACCTTC

size: many
D: .
J: TRBJ2-2
V: TRBV19
CDR3: CASSIPAVNTGELFF
DNA: TGTGCCAGTAGTATCCCCGCGGTGAACACCGGGGAGCTGTTTTTT

size: many
D: TRBD1
J: TRBJ2-1
V: TRBV12-3/TRBV12-4
CDR3: CASSVGQGYDEQFF
DNA: TGTGCCAGCAGTGTGGGACAGGGGTACGATGAGCAGTTCTTC

size: many
D: .
J: TRBJ1-6
V: TRBV7-2
CDR3: CASRFGSNNSPLHF
DNA: TGTGCCAGCAGGTTCGGTAGTAATAATTCACCCCTCCACTTT

size: many
D: .
J: TRBJ2-2
V: TRBV7-2
CDR3: CASSFQSVITGELFF
DNA: TGTGCCAGCAGCTTTCAGTCAGTCATCACCGGGGAGCTGTTTTTT

size: .
D: .
J: TRBJ2-1
V: TRBV12-3/TRBV12-4
CDR3: CASSFYEADEQFF
DNA: TGTGCCAGCAGTTTTTACGAGGCCGATGAGCAGTTCTTC

size: many
D: .
J: TRBJ2-2
V: TRBV11-3
CDR3: CASSMNTGELFF
DNA: TGTGCCAGCAGCATGAACACCGGGGAGCTGTTTTTT

size: many
D: TRBD1
J: TRBJ2-3
V: TRBV6-4
CDR3: CASSLVGGSDTQYF
DNA: TGTGCCAGCAGCTTAGTAGGGGGCTCAGATACGCAGTATTTT

size: few
D: .
J: TRBJ1-1
V: TRBV6-2/TRBV6-3
CDR3: CASSYSRGGTEAFF
DNA: TGTGCCAGCAGTTACTCGAGAGGGGGAACTGAAGCTTTCTTT

size: many
D: .
J: TRBJ1-2
V: TRBV19
CDR3: CASTPRINLNYGYTF
DNA: TGTGCCAGTACCCCGCGCATAAACCTTAACTATGGCTACACCTTC

size: many
D: TRBD1
J: TRBJ1-2
V: TRBV28
CDR3: CASTIRDRGGYTF
DNA: TGTGCCAGCACCATTCGGGACAGGGGCGGCTACACCTTC

size: many
D: .
J: TRBJ1-2
V: TRBV30
CDR3: CAWIRADSNYGYTF
DNA: TGTGCCTGGATCAGGGCGGATAGTAACTATGGCTACACCTTC

size: many
D: .
J: TRBJ1-2
V: TRBV6-5
CDR3: CASSYSWGQENANYGYTF
DNA: TGTGCCAGCAGTTACTCGTGGGGCCAGGAGAACGCAAACTATGGCTACACCTTC

size: .
D: TRBD1
J: TRBJ1-5
V: TRBV7-8
CDR3: CASSLGQGANQPQHF
DNA: TGTGCCAGCAGCTTAGGACAGGGGGCAAATCAGCCCCAGCATTTT

size: .
D: TRBD1
J: TRBJ1-5
V: TRBV6-2/TRBV6-3
CDR3: CASRRTGDNQPQHF
DNA: TGTGCCAGCAGGCGGACAGGGGACAATCAGCCCCAGCATTTT

size: few
D: .
J: TRBJ1-1
V: TRBV6-6
CDR3: CASKLQGLGTEAFF
DNA: TGTGCCAGCAAACTACAGGGATTGGGAACTGAAGCTTTCTTT

size: few
D: .
J: TRBJ2-1
V: TRBV7-2
CDR3: CASSLRDLRNNEQFF
DNA: TGTGCCAGCAGCCTCCGGGACCTCCGAAACAATGAGCAGTTCTTC

size: many
D: TRBD1
J: TRBJ2-1
V: TRBV7-2
CDR3: CASSLGGDRANEQFF
DNA: TGTGCCAGCAGCTTAGGGGGGGACAGGGCCAATGAGCAGTTCTTC

size: many
D: TRBD1
J: TRBJ1-3
V: TRBV18
CDR3: CASSPRTGEGSGNTIYF
DNA: TGTGCCAGCTCACCCCGGACAGGGGAGGGCTCTGGAAACACCATATATTTT

size: .
D: .
J: TRBJ1-1
V: TRBV11-2
CDR3: CASSLRTNTEAFF
DNA: TGTGCCAGCAGCTTACGGACGAACACTGAAGCTTTCTTT

size: many
D: .
J: TRBJ1-2
V: TRBV12-3/TRBV12-4
CDR3: CASSLSAENGYTF
DNA: TGTGCCAGCAGTTTGTCGGCAGAGAATGGCTACACCTTC

size: many
D: TRBD1
J: TRBJ2-1
V: TRBV11-3
CDR3: CASSLGTGGFNEQFF
DNA: TGTGCCAGCAGCCTCGGGACAGGGGGCTTCAATGAGCAGTTCTTC

size: many
D: .
J: TRBJ2-7
V: TRBV7-2
CDR3: CASSLLPGRAYEQYF
DNA: TGTGCCAGCAGCTTACTGCCAGGAAGAGCCTACGAGCAGTACTTC

size: .
D: TRBD1
J: TRBJ1-4
V: TRBV3-1
CDR3: CASSATGAGEKLFF
DNA: TGTGCCAGCAGCGCAACAGGGGCAGGAGAAAAACTGTTTTTT

size: .
D: TRBD2
J: TRBJ2-5
V: TRBV4-3
CDR3: CASSRSSGEQETQYF
DNA: TGCGCCAGCAGTAGGAGTAGCGGGGAACAAGAGACCCAGTACTTC

size: many
D: .
J: TRBJ2-7
V: TRBV9
CDR3: CASSVSPGHNYEQYF
DNA: TGTGCCAGCAGCGTATCGCCGGGACACAACTACGAGCAGTACTTC

size: many
D: .
J: TRBJ2-2
V: TRBV5-1
CDR3: CASTTQGTTGELFF
DNA: TGCGCCAGCACCACACAGGGTACAACCGGGGAGCTGTTTTTT